A selection of T cell receptor beta chains follows, all from one sample in a study of T cells in Graves' hyperthyroidism and ophthalmopathy. TCRdb re-analysed the multiplex PCR reads in MiXCR, keeping a single row per CDR3 protein. The sample consists of about 520,000 distinct CDR3 sequences, roughly a quarter of them appearing once. Sample: blood. The source of these receptors is a woman aged 25-40 years with Graves' ophthalmopathy. Each CDR3 is given with its conserved first and last residue. Fields, in order: clone size, D gene, V gene, J gene, CDR3 DNA, CDR3 protein. D genes are given only for firm matches. Expanded clones get a size class; other rows say once, few or many, or leave the size out.

>many|TRBD1|TRBV2|TRBJ2-7
TGTGCCAGCAGTGAAGGGCAAGGGGGCAACTACGAGCAGTACTTC
CASSEGQGGNYEQYF
>many|-|TRBV28|TRBJ1-1
TGTGCCAGCAATCCCGGTAGCACTGAAGCTTTCTTT
CASNPGSTEAFF
>few|-|TRBV11-2|TRBJ1-5
TGTGCCAGCAGCTTAGGGGGGTACAGGGATCGCCAGCCCCAGCATTTT
CASSLGGYRDRQPQHF
>few|-|TRBV19|TRBJ2-2
TGTGCCAGTAGAGTACGGATGAACACCGGGGAGCTGTTTTTT
CASRVRMNTGELFF
>many|-|TRBV7-2|TRBJ1-1
TGTGCCAGCGGCGGAGGCAGAACTGAAGCTTTCTTT
CASGGGRTEAFF
>-|-|TRBV11-2|TRBJ2-7
TGTGCCAGCAGCCGCCAGGGTTCTAACTACGAGCAGTACTTC
CASSRQGSNYEQYF
>many|-|TRBV6-2/TRBV6-3|TRBJ2-5
TGTGCCAGCAGCCCAAGTGGGGGGGGGCCTAGGAAGACCCAGTACTTC
CASSPSGGGPRKTQYF
>many|TRBD2|TRBV7-6|TRBJ2-5
TGTGCCAGCAGCTTAGAATCTAGCGGGGGGGCCCAGTACTTC
CASSLESSGGAQYF
>many|-|TRBV4-1|TRBJ2-7
TGCGCCAGCAGCCAAGATCCAGGCCAGGGGTACGAGCAGTACTTC
CASSQDPGQGYEQYF
>many|TRBD2|TRBV20-1|TRBJ2-7
TGCAGTGCAGTAAGACTAGCGGGGGTCTACGAGCAGTACTTC
CSAVRLAGVYEQYF
>many|-|TRBV10-3|TRBJ1-1
TGTGCCATCAGTGGGCCTCTGATGAACACTGAAGCTTTCTTT
CAISGPLMNTEAFF
>-|-|TRBV6-1|TRBJ1-5
TGTGCCAGCAGTCGTGGCCTTAGCAATCAGCCCCAGCATTTT
CASSRGLSNQPQHF
>many|TRBD1|TRBV9|TRBJ1-4
TGTGCCAGCAGCGCGGAGACAGGGACTGAAAAACTGTTTTTT
CASSAETGTEKLFF
>many|-|TRBV10-3|TRBJ1-1
TGTGCCATCAGTGACGGCAGGGGTGAAGCTTTCTTT
CAISDGRGEAFF
>-|-|TRBV30|TRBJ1-3
TGTGCCTGGAGAATAACGGAACAGTTTGGAAACACCATATATTTT
CAWRITEQFGNTIYF
>-|-|TRBV10-3|TRBJ2-7
TGTGCCATCAGTGAGTCGACGCAGGCCTACGAGCAGTACTTC
CAISESTQAYEQYF
>many|TRBD1|TRBV7-3|TRBJ2-5
TGTGCCAGCAGCTCGACAGGGATGGAGACCCAGTACTTC
CASSSTGMETQYF
>-|TRBD2|TRBV7-8|TRBJ2-5
TGTGCCAGCAGCCAGACTAGCTTCAGGGAGACCCAGTACTTC
CASSQTSFRETQYF
>many|TRBD1|TRBV5-4|TRBJ2-7
TGTGCCAGCAGTTCAGGGGGTAGGTCCTACGAGCAGTACTTC
CASSSGGRSYEQYF
>few|TRBD2|TRBV29-1|TRBJ2-7
TGCAGCGTTGAAGTACCTAGCGGGCTCCCCTACGAGCAGTACTTC
CSVEVPSGLPYEQYF
>many|TRBD1|TRBV15|TRBJ2-4
TGTGCCACCAGCAGCAACAGGGGTATGGGAAACATTCAGTACTTC
CATSSNRGMGNIQYF
>-|TRBD1|TRBV11-2|TRBJ2-7
TGTGCCAGCAGCTTAGGCCTGGGACAGAGGCTCGCCGAGCAGTACTTC
CASSLGLGQRLAEQYF
>many|TRBD1|TRBV6-1|TRBJ2-7
TGTGCCAGCTCCCGGGACAGGCTGACCTACGAGCAGTACTTC
CASSRDRLTYEQYF
>once|-|TRBV11-2|TRBJ1-1
TGTGCCAGCAGCCCACGTGCAGTATCCACTGAAGCTTTCTTT
CASSPRAVSTEAFF
>-|-|TRBV30|TRBJ2-5
TGTGCCTGGAGTCGGGCGGGAATACAAGAGACCCAGTACTTC
CAWSRAGIQETQYF
>many|-|TRBV6-2/TRBV6-3|TRBJ2-5
TGTGCCAGCAGTCGTGGAGGGGGTCAAGAGACCCAGTACTTC
CASSRGGGQETQYF
>many|TRBD1|TRBV6-5|TRBJ2-2
TGTGCCAGCAGTTATGACAGGGGAACCGGGGAGCTGTTTTTT
CASSYDRGTGELFF
>few|-|TRBV19|TRBJ1-1
TGTGCCAGTAGTAGCCTGTACTCAACGAACACTGAAGCTTTCTTT
CASSSLYSTNTEAFF
>-|-|TRBV29-1|TRBJ1-2
TGCAGCGTTGGTCAGGCAGCGGCCTATGGCTACACCTTC
CSVGQAAAYGYTF
>-|-|TRBV20-1|TRBJ1-2
TGCAGTGCTAGACCCCTGAACCGGGACATCTATGGCTACACCTTC
CSARPLNRDIYGYTF
>-|-|TRBV12-3/TRBV12-4|TRBJ2-7
TGTGCCAGCAGTCTCGGGGGTTACGAGCGGTACTTC
CASSLGGYERYF
>-|TRBD2|TRBV25-1|TRBJ2-2
TGTGCCAGCAGTGAATGGCTAGCGGGAGAGAAATACACCGGGGAGCTGTTTTTT
CASSEWLAGEKYTGELFF
>-|-|TRBV6-1|TRBJ1-6
TGTGCCAGCACAGTCCAGGGGCACGGTTCACCCCTCCACTTT
CASTVQGHGSPLHF
>-|-|TRBV18|TRBJ2-7
TGTGCCAGCTCACCACTACAGGGATTCGAGCAGTACTTC
CASSPLQGFEQYF
>many|-|TRBV18|TRBJ1-1
TGTGCCAGCTCAACGACCGGGACTTACACTGAAGCTTTCTTT
CASSTTGTYTEAFF
>-|-|TRBV4-1|TRBJ2-2
TGCGCCAGCAGCCAACCTGCCCCTCCTAGTACCGGGGAGCTGTTTTTT
CASSQPAPPSTGELFF
>many|-|TRBV6-2/TRBV6-3|TRBJ2-7
TGTGCCAGCAGTTACGGGGTGCGATACGAGCAGTACTTC
CASSYGVRYEQYF
>many|TRBD1|TRBV7-2|TRBJ1-2
TGTGCCAGCAGCTGGAAGGGACAGATCAACTATGGCTACACCTTC
CASSWKGQINYGYTF
>many|-|TRBV6-5|TRBJ2-5
TGTGCCAGCAGCTCTGACCGTCGAGAGACCCAGTACTTC
CASSSDRRETQYF
>few|TRBD1|TRBV5-1|TRBJ2-5
TGCGCCAGCAGCCTAAGACCCCGACAGGGGGCAGGGGAGACCCAGTACTTC
CASSLRPRQGAGETQYF
>many|-|TRBV4-1|TRBJ1-1
TGCGCCAGCAGCCAAGACCAGGGACTTATGAACACTGAAGCTTTCTTT
CASSQDQGLMNTEAFF
>-|-|TRBV20-1|TRBJ1-2
TGCAGTGCTAGAGAAGATTGGACTTGGGCTTATGGCTACACCTTC
CSAREDWTWAYGYTF
>many|-|TRBV6-1|TRBJ2-7
TGTGCCAGCAGTGTACCGGGACTCTCCTACGAGCAGTACTTC
CASSVPGLSYEQYF
>-|TRBD1|TRBV18|TRBJ2-7
TGTGCCAGCTCAATCACAGGGGCTTACGAGCAGTACTTC
CASSITGAYEQYF
>-|TRBD2|TRBV2|TRBJ2-7
TGTGCCAGCAGTGAATCCGGGACTAGCGAGTACGAGCAGTACTTC
CASSESGTSEYEQYF
>many|-|TRBV6-2/TRBV6-3|TRBJ1-1
TGTGCCAGCAGTTACGCGGGCAGGGTGAACACTGAAGCTTTCTTT
CASSYAGRVNTEAFF
>many|TRBD1|TRBV27|TRBJ2-7
TGTGCCAGCAGTTTAGGGGACAGGCTTTTTGAGCAGTACTTC
CASSLGDRLFEQYF
>few|-|TRBV25-1|TRBJ2-7
TGTGCCAGCAGTCCCAGCTCGGGGATATGGTCCTACGAGCAGTACTTC
CASSPSSGIWSYEQYF
>many|-|TRBV7-2|TRBJ1-3
TGTGCCAGCAGCTCCGCAGGGTCTGGAAACACCATATATTTT
CASSSAGSGNTIYF
>-|TRBD1|TRBV6-1|TRBJ1-2
TGTGCCAGCAGTGATTTTGGACAGGGTGGTTTCTATGGCTACACCTTC
CASSDFGQGGFYGYTF
>once|TRBD1|TRBV6-1|TRBJ1-6
TGTGCCAGCAGTGGGGACAGGGAGAATTCACCCCTCCACTTT
CASSGDRENSPLHF
>-|TRBD1|TRBV20-1|TRBJ1-1
TGCAGTGGGATAAAGATAGGGAGGGGGCGTCGGACTGAAGCTTTCTTT
CSGIKIGRGRRTEAFF
>many|-|TRBV10-2|TRBJ1-5
TGCGCCAGCAGTGTGAGGGAGGACGGACAAAGATGGCCCCAGCATTTT
CASSVREDGQRWPQHF
>few|TRBD1|TRBV2|TRBJ1-5
TGTGCCAGCAATACTTCGCCCGGGACAGGGAATCAGCCCCAGCATTTT
CASNTSPGTGNQPQHF